These 23 T cell receptor beta chains were sequenced from one sample in a study of Graves' ophthalmopathy and Graves' hyperthyroidism (dated by TCRdb to the late 2010s). The sequencer was an Illumina HiSeq 2000. TCR beta CDR3 regions were amplified from RNA transcripts for repertoire sequencing. HTBI primers and the Qiagen OneStep RT-PCR kit were used in a first-round RT-PCR, which was followed by a second-round multiplex PCR, size selection and purification. Starting from the raw public reads, TCRdb applied fastp trimming at Q25, assembled clones with MiXCR and retained in-frame beta chains. Duplicate CDR3 protein sequences are folded into a single record with the most common DNA and genes. The sample records more than 1,000,000 distinct CDR3 sequences, about 40% of which are singletons. The ten biggest clones cover around 10% of the sample. The sequencing sample was made of peripheral blood or thyroid tissue (not recorded which). The receptors were sampled from an adult man with Graves' hyperthyroidism.

This clonotype was seen many times. The chain links TRBV12-3 or TRBV12-4 to TRBJ2-7; D unresolved. The CDR3 contains 15 residues. Trimming stripped 2 bases from V and 0 bases from J, with 11 bases between. CDR3 sequence (DNA): TGTGCCAGCAGTTTACGCCCCACAAACTCCTACGAGCAGTACTTC. This gives the protein CASSLRPTNSYEQYF.

A note on this clonotype: This may be a read error, as it is one base from a much larger clone. This rearrangement joins TRBV20-1 to TRBJ1-2; unclear D gene. The length of the CDR3 is 14 residues. Trimming pared 3 bases from V and 3 bases from J, leaving 14 bases between. The germline CDR1 and CDR2 sequences are DFQATT and SNEGSKA (reference sequence). In nucleotides, the CDR3 is TGCAGTGCTAGCTTCCGTGGGTTGGACTATGGCTACACCTTC. Its protein product is CSASFRGLDYGYTF.

Turning to this clonotype: This sequence may be a read error, since a much larger clone differs from it by one base. V is TRBV20-1 and J is TRBJ2-5, with 10 bases lining up with TRBD1. This CDR3 spans 14 amino acids. Germline V gene sequence: CDR1 DFQATT, CDR2 SNEGSKA (reference sequence). Here the CDR3 DNA reads TGCAGTGCCCTTCGACGGACAGGGGGGGAGACCCACTACTTC. It yields the protein CSALRRTGGETHYF.

The chain couples TRBV12-3 or TRBV12-4 to TRBJ1-3; D gene uncertain. The CDR3 has 17 residues. V was pared by 8 bases and J by 0 bases, with 20 bases between. The CDR3 reads CASGRPGDTNSGNTIYF. The CDR3 DNA sequence: TGTGCCAGCGGGCGACCCGGAGATACCAACTCTGGAAACACCATATATTTT.

V gene TRBV12-3 or TRBV12-4 combines with J gene TRBJ1-1; TRBD1 matches at 8 bases. The CDR3 loop spans 15 amino acids. V lost 6 bases, J lost 4 bases, and 10 bases stayed unmatched. CDR3 residues: CASSSPGQGATEAFF. The DNA for the CDR3 is TGTGCCAGCAGCTCTCCTGGACAGGGCGCCACTGAAGCTTTCTTT.

This clonotype was detected many times. This sequence may be a read error, since a much larger clone differs from it by one base. The rearrangement links TRBV7-2 to TRBJ1-5; weak D call: TRBD1 (6 bases). CDR3 length equals 15 residues. Trimming took 5 bases from V and 1 from J, leaving 12 bases between them. Germline CDR1 is SGHTA and CDR2 is FQGNSA. CDR3 amino acids: CASSIQGISNQPQHF. The CDR3 region has the DNA TGTGCCAGCAGCATACAGGGTATCAGCAATCAGCCCCAGCATTTT. Combining the CDR3 with reference TRBV7-2 and TRBJ1-5 gives the whole variable domain GAGVSQSPSNKVTEKGKDVELRCDPISGHTALYWYRQSLGQGLEFLIYFQGNSAPDKSGLPSDRFSAERTGGSVSTLTIQRTQQEDSAVYLCASSIQGISNQPQHFGDGTRLSIL.

This clonotype has just one count. This rearrangement joins TRBV10-3 to TRBJ1-4; 10 bases are a match to TRBD1. Germline V gene sequence: CDR1 ENHRY, CDR2 SYGVKD. Trimming removed 3 bases from V and 8 bases from J; junction bases left unmatched: 3. This CDR3 comprises 14 residues. DNA for the CDR3: TGTGCCATCAGTGACCCGGGACAGGGGGAAAAACTGTTTTTT. Translating gives CAISDPGQGEKLFF.

In its sample, this clonotype was seen a few times. The rearrangement uses TRBV20-1 and TRBJ1-2, with 11 bases matching TRBD1. After removal of 4 bases from V and 8 bases from J, the junction contained 12 bases not matched to a gene. CDR1 is DFQATT, CDR2 SNEGSKA, per germline (reference sequence). CDR3 length equals 15 residues. CDR3 nucleotides: TGCAGTGCTAAGAGTCGGACAGGGGGCGTCGGCGGCTACACCTTC. This translates into CSAKSRTGGVGGYTF.

This clonotype is a singleton in its sample. This rearrangement joins TRBV7-8 to TRBJ2-7, with 11 bases aligning to TRBD2. This CDR3 is 16 amino acids long. The V and J ends lost 6 bases and 0 bases, in that order; junction bases with no gene match: 7. The germline V gene encodes CDR1 SGHVS and CDR2 FQNEAQ. CDR3 region: CASRSGTSGHSYEQYF. The CDR3 DNA reads as TGTGCCAGCAGGTCTGGGACTAGCGGACACTCCTACGAGCAGTACTTC.

This clonotype has a count of ten or more. The chain couples TRBV5-1 to TRBJ2-7, with TRBD1 matching 9 bases. The CDR3 covers 14 residues. Germline CDR1 SGHRS, CDR2 YFSETQ. V dropped 3 bases and J dropped 6; count of bases not matched to a gene: 7. The CDR3 DNA reads TGCGCCAGCAGCTCTCGACAGGACAGGGGCGAGCAGTACTTC. This gives the protein CASSSRQDRGEQYF. Looking up the rest from reference TRBV5-1 and TRBJ2-7 gives the full variable domain: KAGVTQTPRYLIKTRGQQVTLSCSPISGHRSVSWYQQTPGQGLQFLFEYFSETQRNKGNFPGRFSGRQFSNSRSEMNVSTLELGDSALYLCASSSRQDRGEQYFGPGTRLTVT.

A note on this clonotype: A read error may account for a junction end that differs from germline. The chain couples TRBV10-2 to TRBJ1-4; D remains ambiguous. The germline V gene has CDR1 WSHSY and CDR2 SAAADI. This CDR3 region has 13 residues. The DNA for the CDR3 is TGTGCCAGTGCGGACCGCCCCGATGAAAAACTGTTTTTT. As protein: CASADRPDEKLFF.

This clonotype was counted many times. This chain links TRBV12-3 or TRBV12-4 with TRBJ1-5; 9 nucleotides align to TRBD1. The CDR3 has 16 residues. The ends lost 6 bases at V and 3 bases at J; junction bases unmatched: 9. The CDR3 region is CASSSPGQGLNQPQHF. DNA for the CDR3: TGTGCCAGCAGCTCACCGGGACAGGGCCTCAATCAGCCCCAGCATTTT.

CDR3 sequence reads: CASSFLGTADRNQPQHF. In DNA form, the CDR3 reads TGTGCCAGCAGTTTCCTCGGGACAGCCGACCGCAATCAGCCCCAGCATTTT. The V call is TRBV11-2, the J call TRBJ1-5; 7 positions match TRBD1. There are 17 residues in the CDR3. CDR1 and CDR2 (germline): SGHAT, FQNNGV. V shed 6 bases, J shed 2 bases, and the junction held 13 bases outside the gene matches.

There are many counts of this clonotype. V and J are TRBV29-1 and TRBJ1-1; D ambiguous. Germline V CDR1 and CDR2: SQVTM, ANQGSEA. The CDR3 length is 16 residues. V was cut by 3 bases and J by 8 bases, with 25 bases left in between. CDR3 bases: TGCAGCGTTGATGGTAAGGACCTAGTACTCAATCGGGAAGCTTTCTTT. Residues: CSVDGKDLVLNREAFF.

This clonotype was seen a single time. It may be a read error: a sequence one base away is much more abundant. A read error is likely, as this CDR3 ends without the conserved phenylalanine or tryptophan. This sequence joins TRBV20-1 and TRBJ2-7; D not resolved. V lost 7 bases and J lost 2, with 18 bases in between. The CDR3 extends over 14 amino acids. The germline V gene has CDR1 DFQATT and CDR2 SNEGSKA (reference sequence). The CDR3 coding sequence is TGCAGTGGGCTACGGACCGTACAAGCCTACGAGCAGTACCTC. This codes for CSGLRTVQAYEQYL.

The rearrangement links TRBV2 to TRBJ2-2, with 7 bases fitting TRBD1. J gave up 5 bases and V 7 bases, and 10 bases lay outside the gene matches. Germline V gene lookup returns CDR1 SNHLY and CDR2 FYNNEI. The CDR3 is 15 amino acids. The CDR3 bases are TGTGCCAGCATGACAGACAGGGTTTCTACCGGGGAGCTGTTTTTT. Amino acids: CASMTDRVSTGELFF.

This clonotype appeared many times. The chain carries TRBV6-5 and TRBJ1-5; D is perhaps TRBD1 (6 bases). Per germline, CDR1 MNHEY and CDR2 SVGAGI. Between the trimmed V and J ends, which lost 8 bases and 1 base, there was a span of 6 bases. The CDR3 extends over 12 amino acids. The CDR3 reads CASGQSNQPQHF. For the CDR3, the DNA is TGTGCCAGCGGACAGAGCAATCAGCCCCAGCATTTT.

This clonotype occurred many times. The chain joins TRBV12-3 or TRBV12-4 to TRBJ1-2; perhaps TRBD1 as D (6 bases). The V gene lost 3 bases and the J gene lost 4 bases, with 15 bases spanning the gap. The CDR3 length is 15 residues. As DNA, the CDR3 is TGTGCCAGCAGTTTCGACAGGAGAAGAATCTATGGCTACACCTTC. Amino acid sequence: CASSFDRRRIYGYTF.

Many counts were recorded for this clonotype. The CDR3 loop reads CATSRVTSGVSPLHF. Here the CDR3 DNA reads TGTGCCACCAGCAGAGTGACCTCCGGAGTTTCACCCCTCCACTTT. The chain recombines TRBV15 with TRBJ1-6; no reliable D call. The ends were cut back, 1 base at V and 9 bases at J, with 13 bases in the middle. Germline CDR1 and CDR2: LNHNV and YYDKDF (reference sequence). The length of the CDR3 is 15 residues. Using reference TRBV15 and TRBJ1-6 for the parts outside the CDR3, the full variable domain is DAMVIQNPRYQVTQFGKPVTLSCSQTLNHNVMYWYQQKSSQAPKLLFHYYDKDFNNEADTPDNFQSRRPNTSFCFLDIRSPGLGDTAMYLCATSRVTSGVSPLHFGNGTRLTVT.

This clonotype was seen more than once but under ten times. V gene TRBV27 combines with J gene TRBJ2-2, with D unresolved. The CDR3 consists of 15 residues. The V and J ends lost 2 bases and 0 bases respectively, with 7 bases between them. From germline, CDR1 is MNHEY and CDR2 SMNVEV (reference sequence). The CDR3 is CASSLVPTNTGELFF. Written as DNA, the CDR3 is TGTGCCAGCAGTTTAGTCCCAACGAACACCGGGGAGCTGTTTTTT.

This clonotype was counted many times. The gene calls are TRBV20-1 and TRBJ2-7; TRBD1 agrees at 8 bases. CDR1 is DFQATT, CDR2 SNEGSKA, per germline (reference sequence). V lost 5 bases, J lost 2 bases, and 8 bases stayed unmatched. The CDR3 sequence is 14 residues long. CDR3 nucleotide sequence: TGCAGTGCTTTGGACAGGGACTCTACCTACGAGCAGTACTTC. Its protein is CSALDRDSTYEQYF.

Worth noting for this clonotype: It may be a read error: a sequence one base away is much more abundant. The genes are TRBV25-1 and TRBJ2-2; 8 bases are a match to TRBD2. Trimming removed 3 bases from V and 0 bases from J; junction bases left unmatched: 9. Germline V gives CDR1 MGHDK, CDR2 SYGVNS. This CDR3 comprises 18 residues. DNA for the CDR3: TGTGCCAGCAGTGACCCCACGGCGCGGGGGGCGAACACCGGGGAGCTGTTTTTT. This translates into CASSDPTARGANTGELFF.

This sequence joins TRBV18 and TRBJ1-1, with 9 bases fitting TRBD1. With 3 bases clipped from V and 5 bases from J, the junction kept 7 bases outside the gene matches. This CDR3 region has 15 residues. In germline, CDR1 is KGHSH, CDR2 LQKENI. DNA for the CDR3: TGTGCCAGCTCACCCGGGACAGGGTGGAGAACTGAAGCTTTCTTT. It is translated as CASSPGTGWRTEAFF.